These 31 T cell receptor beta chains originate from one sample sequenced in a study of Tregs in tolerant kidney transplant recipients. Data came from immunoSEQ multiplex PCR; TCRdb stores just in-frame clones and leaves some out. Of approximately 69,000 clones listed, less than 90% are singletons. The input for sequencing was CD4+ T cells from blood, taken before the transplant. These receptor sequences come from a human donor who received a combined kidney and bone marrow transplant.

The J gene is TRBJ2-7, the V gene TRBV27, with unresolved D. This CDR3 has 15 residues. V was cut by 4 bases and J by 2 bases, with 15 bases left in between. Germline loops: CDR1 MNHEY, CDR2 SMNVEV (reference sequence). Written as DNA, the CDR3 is TGTGCCAGCAGTTCTCAAAATAGATACGCCTACGAGCAGTACTTC. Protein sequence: CASSSQNRYAYEQYF.

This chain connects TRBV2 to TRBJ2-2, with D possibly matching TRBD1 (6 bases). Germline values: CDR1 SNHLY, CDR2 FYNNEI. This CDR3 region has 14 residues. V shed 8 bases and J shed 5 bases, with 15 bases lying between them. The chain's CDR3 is CASSPDRSTGELFF. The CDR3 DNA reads TGTGCCAGCTCGCCGGACAGATCGACCGGGGAGCTGTTTTTT.

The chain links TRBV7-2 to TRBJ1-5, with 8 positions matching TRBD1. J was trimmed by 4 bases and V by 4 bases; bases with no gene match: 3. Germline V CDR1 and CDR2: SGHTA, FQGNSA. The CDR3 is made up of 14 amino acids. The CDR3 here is CASSSDRVNQPQHF. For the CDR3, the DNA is TGTGCCAGCAGCTCGGACAGGGTGAATCAGCCCCAGCATTTT.

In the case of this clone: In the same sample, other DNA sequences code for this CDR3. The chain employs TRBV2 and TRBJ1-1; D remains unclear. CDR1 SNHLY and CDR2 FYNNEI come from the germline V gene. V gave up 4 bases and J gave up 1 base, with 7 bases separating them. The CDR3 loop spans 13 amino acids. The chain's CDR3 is CASSVGENTEAFF. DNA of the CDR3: TGTGCCAGCAGTGTGGGAGAGAACACTGAAGCTTTCTTT.

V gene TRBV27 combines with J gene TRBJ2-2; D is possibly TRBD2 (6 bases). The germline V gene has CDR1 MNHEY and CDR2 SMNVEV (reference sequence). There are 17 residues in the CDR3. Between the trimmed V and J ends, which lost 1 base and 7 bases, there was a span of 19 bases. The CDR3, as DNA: TGTGCCAGCAGTTTATTTGGGGGGACCTTCTTAGGCGGGGAGCTGTTTTTT. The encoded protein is CASSLFGGTFLGGELFF.

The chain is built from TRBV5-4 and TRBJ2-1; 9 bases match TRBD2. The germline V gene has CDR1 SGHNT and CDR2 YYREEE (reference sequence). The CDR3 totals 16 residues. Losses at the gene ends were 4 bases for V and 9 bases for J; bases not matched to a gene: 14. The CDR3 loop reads CASSTDRAGGRAEQFF. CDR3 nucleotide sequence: TGTGCCAGCAGCACCGACCGGGCGGGAGGGCGGGCTGAGCAGTTCTTC.

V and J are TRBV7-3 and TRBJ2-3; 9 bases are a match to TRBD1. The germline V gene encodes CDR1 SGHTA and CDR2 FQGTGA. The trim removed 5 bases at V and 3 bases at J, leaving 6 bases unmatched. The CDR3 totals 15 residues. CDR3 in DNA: TGTGCCAGCAGCCGAGGGACAGGGAGGACAGATACGCAGTATTTT. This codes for CASSRGTGRTDTQYF.

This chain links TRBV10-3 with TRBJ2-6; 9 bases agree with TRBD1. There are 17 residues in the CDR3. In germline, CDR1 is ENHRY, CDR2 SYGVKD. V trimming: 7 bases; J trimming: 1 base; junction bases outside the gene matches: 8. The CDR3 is CAIKGQGIGSGANVLTF. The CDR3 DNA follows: TGTGCCATCAAGGGACAGGGAATCGGGTCTGGGGCCAACGTCCTGACTTTC.

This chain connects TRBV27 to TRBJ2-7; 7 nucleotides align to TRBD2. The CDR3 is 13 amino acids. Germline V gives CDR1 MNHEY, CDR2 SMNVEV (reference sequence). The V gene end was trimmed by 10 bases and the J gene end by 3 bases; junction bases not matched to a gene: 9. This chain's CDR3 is CATLGGGDYEQYF. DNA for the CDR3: TGTGCCACCTTGGGGGGAGGGGACTACGAGCAGTACTTC.

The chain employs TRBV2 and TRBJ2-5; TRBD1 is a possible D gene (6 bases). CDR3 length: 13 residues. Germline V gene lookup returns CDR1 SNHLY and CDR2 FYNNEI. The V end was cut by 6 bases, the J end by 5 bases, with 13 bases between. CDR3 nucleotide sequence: TGTGCCAGCAGCCCGGACAGAACGGAGACCCAGTACTTC. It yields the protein CASSPDRTETQYF.

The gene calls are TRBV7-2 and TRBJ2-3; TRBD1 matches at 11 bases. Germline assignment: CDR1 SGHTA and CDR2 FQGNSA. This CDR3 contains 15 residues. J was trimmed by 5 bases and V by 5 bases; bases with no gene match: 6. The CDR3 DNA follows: TGTGCCAGCAGCCGCGGACAGGGGGCTGGAGATACGCAGTATTTT. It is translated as CASSRGQGAGDTQYF.

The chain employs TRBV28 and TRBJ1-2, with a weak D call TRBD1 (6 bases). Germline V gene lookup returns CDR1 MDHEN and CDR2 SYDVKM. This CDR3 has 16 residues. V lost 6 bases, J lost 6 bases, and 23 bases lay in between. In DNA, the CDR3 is TGTGCCAGCAGCCTAACAGGGCTAAACTCGGCGAATGGCTACACCTTC. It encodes CASSLTGLNSANGYTF.

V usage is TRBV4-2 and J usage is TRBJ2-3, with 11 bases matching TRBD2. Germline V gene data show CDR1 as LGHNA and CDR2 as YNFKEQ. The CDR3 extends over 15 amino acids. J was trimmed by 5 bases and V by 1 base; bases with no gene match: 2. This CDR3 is CASSQGLAGGDTQYF. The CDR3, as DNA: TGTGCCAGCAGCCAAGGTCTAGCGGGAGGAGATACGCAGTATTTT.

CDR3 residues: CAISDRVVTNSEAFF. CDR3 DNA: TGTGCCATCAGCGACAGGGTGGTGACGAATTCTGAAGCTTTCTTT. The chain links TRBV10-3 to TRBJ1-1; 7 bases are a match to TRBD1. Trimming at V came to 6 bases and at J to 6 bases, leaving 13 bases not matched to a gene. The germline V gene encodes CDR1 ENHRY and CDR2 SYGVKD. This CDR3 has 15 amino acids.

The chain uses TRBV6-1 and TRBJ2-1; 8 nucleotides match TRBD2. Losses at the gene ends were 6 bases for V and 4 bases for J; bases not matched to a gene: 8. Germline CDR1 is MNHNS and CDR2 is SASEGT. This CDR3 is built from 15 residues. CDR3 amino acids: CASRPREGEYNEQFF. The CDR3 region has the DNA TGTGCCAGCAGACCTCGGGAGGGGGAGTACAATGAGCAGTTCTTC.

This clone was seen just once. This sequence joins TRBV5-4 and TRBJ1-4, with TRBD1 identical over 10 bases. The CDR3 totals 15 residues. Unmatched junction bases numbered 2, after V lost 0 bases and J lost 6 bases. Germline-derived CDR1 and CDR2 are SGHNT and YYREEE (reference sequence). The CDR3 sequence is CASSLGDRGYEKLFF. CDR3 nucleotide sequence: TGTGCCAGCAGCTTGGGGGACAGGGGATATGAAAAACTGTTTTTT.

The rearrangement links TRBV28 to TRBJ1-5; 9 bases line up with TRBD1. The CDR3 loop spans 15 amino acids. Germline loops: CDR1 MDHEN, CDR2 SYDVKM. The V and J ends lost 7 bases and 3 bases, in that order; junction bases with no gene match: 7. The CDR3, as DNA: TGTGCCAGCACTACAGGGGGCTCGGACAATCAGCCCCAGCATTTT. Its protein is CASTTGGSDNQPQHF.

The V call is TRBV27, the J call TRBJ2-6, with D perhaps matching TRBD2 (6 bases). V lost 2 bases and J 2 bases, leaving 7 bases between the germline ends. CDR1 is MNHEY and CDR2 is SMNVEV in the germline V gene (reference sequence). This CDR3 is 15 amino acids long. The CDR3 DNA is TGTGCCAGCAGTTTAGGGGGGACTGGGGCCAACGTCCTGACTTTC. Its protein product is CASSLGGTGANVLTF.

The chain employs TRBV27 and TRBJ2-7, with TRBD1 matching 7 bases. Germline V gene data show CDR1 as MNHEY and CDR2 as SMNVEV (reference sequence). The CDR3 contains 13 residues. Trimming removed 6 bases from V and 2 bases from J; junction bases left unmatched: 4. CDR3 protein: CASRWTGTYEQYF. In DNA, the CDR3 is TGTGCCAGCAGATGGACAGGAACCTACGAGCAGTACTTC.

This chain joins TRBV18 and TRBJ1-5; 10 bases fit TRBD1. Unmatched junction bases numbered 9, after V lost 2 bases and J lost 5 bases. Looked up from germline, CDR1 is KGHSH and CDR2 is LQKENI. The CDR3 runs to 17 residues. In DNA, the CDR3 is TGTGCCAGCTCACCATCCAAACCGGGACAGGGGTATCAGCCCCAGCATTTT. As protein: CASSPSKPGQGYQPQHF.

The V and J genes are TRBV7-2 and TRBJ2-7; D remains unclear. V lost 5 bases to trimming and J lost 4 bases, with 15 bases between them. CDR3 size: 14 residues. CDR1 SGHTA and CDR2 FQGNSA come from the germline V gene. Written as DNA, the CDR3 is TGTGCCAGCAGCCCGCTAGGATGGAATTACGAGCAGTACTTC. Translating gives CASSPLGWNYEQYF.

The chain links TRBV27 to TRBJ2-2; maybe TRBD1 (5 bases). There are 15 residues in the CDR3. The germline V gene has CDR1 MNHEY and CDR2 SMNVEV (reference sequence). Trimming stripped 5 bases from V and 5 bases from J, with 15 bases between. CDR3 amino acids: CASSPQGAWTGELFF. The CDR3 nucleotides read TGTGCCAGCAGTCCTCAAGGGGCTTGGACCGGGGAGCTGTTTTTT.

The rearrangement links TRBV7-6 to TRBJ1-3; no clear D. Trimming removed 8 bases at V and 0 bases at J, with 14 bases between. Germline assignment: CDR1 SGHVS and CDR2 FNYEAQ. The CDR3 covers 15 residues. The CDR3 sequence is CASGTSGNSGNTIYF. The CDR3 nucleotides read TGTGCCAGCGGCACCTCCGGGAACTCTGGAAACACCATATATTTT.

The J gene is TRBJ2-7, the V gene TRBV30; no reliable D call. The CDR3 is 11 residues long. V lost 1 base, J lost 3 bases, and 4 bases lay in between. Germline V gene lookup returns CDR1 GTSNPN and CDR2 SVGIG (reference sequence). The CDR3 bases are TGTGCCTGGAGTGCCAGCTACGAGCAGTACTTC. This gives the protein CAWSASYEQYF.

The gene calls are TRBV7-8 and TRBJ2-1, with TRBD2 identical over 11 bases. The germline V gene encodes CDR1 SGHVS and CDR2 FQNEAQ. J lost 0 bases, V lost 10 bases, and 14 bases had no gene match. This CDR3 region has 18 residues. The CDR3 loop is CATTLGRLAGSSYNEQFF. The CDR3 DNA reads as TGTGCCACCACGCTTGGGAGACTAGCGGGGAGCTCCTACAATGAGCAGTTCTTC.

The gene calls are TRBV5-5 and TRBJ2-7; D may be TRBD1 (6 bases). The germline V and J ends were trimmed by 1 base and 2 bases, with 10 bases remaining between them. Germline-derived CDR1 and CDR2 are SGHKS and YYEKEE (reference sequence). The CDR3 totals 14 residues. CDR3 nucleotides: TGTGCCAGCAGCTTGACCTGGGGGCCCTACGAGCAGTACTTC. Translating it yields CASSLTWGPYEQYF.

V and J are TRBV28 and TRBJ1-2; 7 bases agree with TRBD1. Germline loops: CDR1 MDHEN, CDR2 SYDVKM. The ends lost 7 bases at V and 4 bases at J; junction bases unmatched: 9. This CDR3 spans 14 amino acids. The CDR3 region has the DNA TGTGCCAGCACTTCTCGACAGGGAGGCTATGGCTACACCTTC. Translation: CASTSRQGGYGYTF.

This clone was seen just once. The CDR3 sequence is CASSSGTGKDYGYTF. For the CDR3, the DNA is TGTGCCAGCAGCTCCGGGACAGGGAAAGACTATGGCTACACCTTC. V gene TRBV13 combines with J gene TRBJ1-2, with 9 nucleotides matching TRBD1. This CDR3 is 15 amino acids long. Germline CDR1 PRHDT, CDR2 FYEKMQ (reference sequence). V dropped 4 bases and J dropped 3; count of bases not matched to a gene: 6. Complete variable domain (other parts from reference TRBV13 and TRBJ1-2): AAGVIQSPRHLIKEKRETATLKCYPIPRHDTVYWYQQGPGQDPQFLISFYEKMQSDKGSIPDRFSAQQFSDYHSELNMSSLELGDSALYFCASSSGTGKDYGYTFGSGTRLTVV.

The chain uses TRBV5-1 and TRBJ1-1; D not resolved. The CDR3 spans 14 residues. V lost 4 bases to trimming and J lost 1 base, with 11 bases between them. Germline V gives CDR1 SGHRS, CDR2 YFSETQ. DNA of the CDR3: TGCGCCAGCAGCATAAATGACAAGAACACTGAAGCTTTCTTT. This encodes CASSINDKNTEAFF.

CDR3 sequence (DNA): TGTGCCAGCAGTTACTCCACGGGGAACACTGAAGCTTTCTTT. It translates to CASSYSTGNTEAFF. The chain combines TRBV6-5 with TRBJ1-1, with D uncertain. This CDR3 region has 14 residues. The V end lost 0 bases, the J end lost 1 base, and 6 bases lay between the germline ends. Germline values: CDR1 MNHEY, CDR2 SVGAGI.

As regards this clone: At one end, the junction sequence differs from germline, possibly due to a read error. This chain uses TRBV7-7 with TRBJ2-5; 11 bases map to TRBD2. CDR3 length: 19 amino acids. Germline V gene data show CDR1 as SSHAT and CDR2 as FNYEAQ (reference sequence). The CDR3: CASSLQSHGTSGHLETQYF. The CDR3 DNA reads TGTGCTAGCAGTTTACAATCCCATGGGACTAGCGGACACTTGGAGACCCAGTACTTC.